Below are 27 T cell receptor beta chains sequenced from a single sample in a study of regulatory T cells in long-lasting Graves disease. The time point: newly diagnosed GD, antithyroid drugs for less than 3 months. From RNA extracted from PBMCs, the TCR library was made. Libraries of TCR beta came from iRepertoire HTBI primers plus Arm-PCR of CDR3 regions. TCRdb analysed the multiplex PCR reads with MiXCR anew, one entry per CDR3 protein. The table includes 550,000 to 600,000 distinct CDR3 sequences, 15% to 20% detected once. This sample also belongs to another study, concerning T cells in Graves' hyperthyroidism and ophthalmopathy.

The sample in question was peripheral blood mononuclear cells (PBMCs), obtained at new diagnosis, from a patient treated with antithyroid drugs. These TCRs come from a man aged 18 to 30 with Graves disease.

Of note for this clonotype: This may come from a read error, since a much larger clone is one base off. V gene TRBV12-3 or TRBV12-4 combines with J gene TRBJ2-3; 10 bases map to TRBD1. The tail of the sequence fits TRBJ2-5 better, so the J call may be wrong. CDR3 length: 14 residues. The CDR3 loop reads CTSSLGDRGETQYF. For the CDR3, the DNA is TGTACCAGCAGTTTAGGGGACAGGGGAGAGACCCAGTACTTC.

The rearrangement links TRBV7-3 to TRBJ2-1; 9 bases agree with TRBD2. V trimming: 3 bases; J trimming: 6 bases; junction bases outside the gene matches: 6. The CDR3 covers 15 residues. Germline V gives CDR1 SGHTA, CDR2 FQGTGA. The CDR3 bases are TGTGCCAGCAGCTTTTCGGGGACTAGCCCCAATGAGCAGTTCTTC. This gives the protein CASSFSGTSPNEQFF.

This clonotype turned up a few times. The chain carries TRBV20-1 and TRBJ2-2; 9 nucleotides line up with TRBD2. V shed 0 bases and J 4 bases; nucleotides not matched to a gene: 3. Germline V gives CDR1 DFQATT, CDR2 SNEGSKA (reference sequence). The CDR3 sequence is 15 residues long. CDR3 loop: CSAREREGPTGELFF. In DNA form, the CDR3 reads TGCAGTGCTAGAGAGCGGGAGGGCCCCACCGGGGAGCTGTTTTTT.

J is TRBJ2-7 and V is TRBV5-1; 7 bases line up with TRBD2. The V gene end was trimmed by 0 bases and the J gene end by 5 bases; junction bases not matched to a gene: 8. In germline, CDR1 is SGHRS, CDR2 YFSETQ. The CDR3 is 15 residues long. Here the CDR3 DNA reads TGCGCCAGCAGCTTGGCGTGGACTAGTTGGCACGAGCAGTACTTC. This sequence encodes CASSLAWTSWHEQYF.

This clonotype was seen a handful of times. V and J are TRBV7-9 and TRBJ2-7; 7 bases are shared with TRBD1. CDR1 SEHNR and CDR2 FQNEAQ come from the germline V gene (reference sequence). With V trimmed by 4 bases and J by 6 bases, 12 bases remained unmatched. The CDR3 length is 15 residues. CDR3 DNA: TGTGCCAGCAGCTCGGAACAGGGGCCCTTAGGCGAGCAGTACTTC. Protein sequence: CASSSEQGPLGEQYF.

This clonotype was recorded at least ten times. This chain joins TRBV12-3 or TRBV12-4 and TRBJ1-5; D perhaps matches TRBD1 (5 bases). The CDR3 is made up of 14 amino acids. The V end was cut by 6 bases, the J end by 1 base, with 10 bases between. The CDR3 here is CASRSQGSNQPQHF. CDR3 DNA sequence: TGTGCCAGCAGGTCCCAGGGAAGCAATCAGCCCCAGCATTTT.

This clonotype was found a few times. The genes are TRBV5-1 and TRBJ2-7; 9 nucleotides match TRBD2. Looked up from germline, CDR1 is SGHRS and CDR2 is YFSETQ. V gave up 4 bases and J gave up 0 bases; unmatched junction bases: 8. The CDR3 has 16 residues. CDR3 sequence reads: CASSGREAGGSYEQYF. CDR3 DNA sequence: TGCGCCAGCAGCGGAAGGGAAGCGGGAGGCTCCTACGAGCAGTACTTC. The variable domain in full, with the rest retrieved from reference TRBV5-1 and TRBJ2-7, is KAGVTQTPRYLIKTRGQQVTLSCSPISGHRSVSWYQQTPGQGLQFLFEYFSETQRNKGNFPGRFSGRQFSNSRSEMNVSTLELGDSALYLCASSGREAGGSYEQYFGPGTRLTVT.

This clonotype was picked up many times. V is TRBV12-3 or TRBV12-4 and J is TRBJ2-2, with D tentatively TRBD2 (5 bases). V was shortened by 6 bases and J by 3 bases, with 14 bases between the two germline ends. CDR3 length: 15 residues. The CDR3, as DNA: TGTGCCAGCAGATCCGGGAACATCGACACCGGGGAGCTGTTTTTT. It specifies CASRSGNIDTGELFF.

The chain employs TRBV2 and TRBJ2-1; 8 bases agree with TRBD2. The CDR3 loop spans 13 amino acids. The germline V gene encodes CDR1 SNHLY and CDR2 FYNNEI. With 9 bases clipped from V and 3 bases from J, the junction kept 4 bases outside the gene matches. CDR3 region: CASKRGIYNEQFF. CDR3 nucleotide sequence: TGTGCCAGTAAGCGGGGGATCTACAATGAGCAGTTCTTC. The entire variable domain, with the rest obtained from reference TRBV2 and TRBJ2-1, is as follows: EPEVTQTPSHQVTQMGQEVILRCVPISNHLYFYWYRQILGQKVEFLVSFYNNEISEKSEIFDDQFSVERPDGSNFTLKIRSTKLEDSAMYFCASKRGIYNEQFFGPGTRLTVL.

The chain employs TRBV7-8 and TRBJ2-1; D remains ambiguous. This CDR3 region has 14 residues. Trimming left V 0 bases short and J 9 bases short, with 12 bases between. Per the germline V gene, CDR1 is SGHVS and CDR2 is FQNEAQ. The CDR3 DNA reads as TGTGCCAGCAGCTTAGCGCACATTCGGAGTGAGCAGTTCTTC. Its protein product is CASSLAHIRSEQFF.

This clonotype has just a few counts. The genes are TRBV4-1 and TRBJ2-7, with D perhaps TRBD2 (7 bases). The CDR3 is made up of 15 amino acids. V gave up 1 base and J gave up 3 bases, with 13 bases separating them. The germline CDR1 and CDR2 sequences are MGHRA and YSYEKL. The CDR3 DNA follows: TGCGCCAGCAGCCAAGTTGGCGGGGGCTTCTACGAGCAGTACTTC. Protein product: CASSQVGGGFYEQYF.

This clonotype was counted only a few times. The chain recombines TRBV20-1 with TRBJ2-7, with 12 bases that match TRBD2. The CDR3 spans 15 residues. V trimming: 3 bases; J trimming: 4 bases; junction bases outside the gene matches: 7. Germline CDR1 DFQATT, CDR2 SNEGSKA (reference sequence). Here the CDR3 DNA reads TGCAGTGCTAGGGCCGGACTAGCGGGATTTTACGAGCAGTACTTC. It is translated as CSARAGLAGFYEQYF.

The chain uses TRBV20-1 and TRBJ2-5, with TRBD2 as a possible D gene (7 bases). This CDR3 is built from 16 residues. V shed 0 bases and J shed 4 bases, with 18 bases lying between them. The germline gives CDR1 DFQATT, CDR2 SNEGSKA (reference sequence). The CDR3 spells CSARDRVGGAGETQYF. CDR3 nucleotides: TGCAGTGCTAGAGATCGAGTGGGGGGGGCAGGAGAGACCCAGTACTTC.

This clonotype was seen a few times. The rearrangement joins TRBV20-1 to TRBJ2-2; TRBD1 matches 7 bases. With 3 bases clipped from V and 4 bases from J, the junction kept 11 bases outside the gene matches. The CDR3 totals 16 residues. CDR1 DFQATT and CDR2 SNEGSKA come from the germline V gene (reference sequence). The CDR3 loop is CSARRTGARSTGELFF. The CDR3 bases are TGCAGTGCTAGGAGAACAGGGGCTAGATCCACCGGGGAGCTGTTTTTT.

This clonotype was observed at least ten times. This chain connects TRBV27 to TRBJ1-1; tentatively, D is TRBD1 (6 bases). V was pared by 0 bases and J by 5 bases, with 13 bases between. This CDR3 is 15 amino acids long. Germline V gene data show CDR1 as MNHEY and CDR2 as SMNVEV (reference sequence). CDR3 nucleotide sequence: TGTGCCAGCAGTTTATCGCAGGGGTGGGCTACTGAAGCTTTCTTT. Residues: CASSLSQGWATEAFF.

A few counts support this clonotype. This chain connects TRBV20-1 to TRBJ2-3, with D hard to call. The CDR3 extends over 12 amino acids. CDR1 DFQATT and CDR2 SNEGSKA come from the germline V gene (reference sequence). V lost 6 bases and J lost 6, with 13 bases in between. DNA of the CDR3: TGCAGTGCCAACTGGGGTGGGGATACGCAGTATTTT. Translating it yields CSANWGGDTQYF.

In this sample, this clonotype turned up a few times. The CDR3 sequence is CSARIAGEATGELFF. The CDR3 DNA follows: TGCAGTGCTAGAATAGCGGGAGAGGCCACCGGGGAGCTGTTTTTT. The chain combines TRBV20-1 with TRBJ2-2, with 9 bases that match TRBD2. CDR1 DFQATT and CDR2 SNEGSKA come from the germline V gene (reference sequence). The CDR3 consists of 15 residues. Unmatched junction bases numbered 5, after V lost 2 bases and J lost 4 bases.

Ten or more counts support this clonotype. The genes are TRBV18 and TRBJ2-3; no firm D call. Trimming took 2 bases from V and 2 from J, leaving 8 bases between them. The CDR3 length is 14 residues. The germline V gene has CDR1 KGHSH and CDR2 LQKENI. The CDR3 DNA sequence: TGTGCCAGCTCACCAGGGGTAGCCACAGATACGCAGTATTTT. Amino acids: CASSPGVATDTQYF. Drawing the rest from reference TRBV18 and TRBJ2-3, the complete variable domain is NAGVMQNPRHLVRRRGQEARLRCSPMKGHSHVYWYRQLPEEGLKFMVYLQKENIIDESGMPKERFSAEFPKEGPSILRIQQVVRGDSAAYFCASSPGVATDTQYFGPGTRLTVL.

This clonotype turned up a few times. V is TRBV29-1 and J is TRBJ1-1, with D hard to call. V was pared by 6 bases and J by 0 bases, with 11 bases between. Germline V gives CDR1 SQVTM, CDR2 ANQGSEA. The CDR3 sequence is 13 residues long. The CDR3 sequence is CSVGEEMNTEAFF. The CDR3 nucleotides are TGCAGCGTCGGGGAAGAGATGAACACTGAAGCTTTCTTT.

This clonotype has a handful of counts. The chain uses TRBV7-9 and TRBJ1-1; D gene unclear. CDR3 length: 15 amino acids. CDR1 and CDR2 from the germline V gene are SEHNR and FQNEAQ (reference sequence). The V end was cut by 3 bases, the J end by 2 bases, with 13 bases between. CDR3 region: CASSLYKDRNTEAFF. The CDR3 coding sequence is TGTGCCAGCAGCTTGTACAAGGACCGAAACACTGAAGCTTTCTTT. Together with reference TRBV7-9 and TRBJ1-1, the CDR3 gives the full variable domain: DTGVSQNPRHKITKRGQNVTFRCDPISEHNRLYWYRQTLGQGPEFLTYFQNEAQLEKSRLLSDRFSAERPKGSFSTLEIQRTEQGDSAMYLCASSLYKDRNTEAFFGQGTRLTVV.

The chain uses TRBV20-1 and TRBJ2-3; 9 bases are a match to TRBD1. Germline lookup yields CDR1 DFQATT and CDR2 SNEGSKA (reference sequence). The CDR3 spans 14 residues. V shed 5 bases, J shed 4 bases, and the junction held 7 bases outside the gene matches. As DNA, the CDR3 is TGCAGTGCTTCCGGGACAGGGTATTCAGATACGCAGTATTTT. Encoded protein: CSASGTGYSDTQYF.

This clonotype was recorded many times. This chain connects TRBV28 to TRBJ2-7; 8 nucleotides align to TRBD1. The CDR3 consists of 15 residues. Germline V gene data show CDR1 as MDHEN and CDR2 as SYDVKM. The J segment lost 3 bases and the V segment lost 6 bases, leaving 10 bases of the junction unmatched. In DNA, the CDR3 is TGTGCCAGCAGCGGTGACCGGGACAGGCACTACGAGCAGTACTTC. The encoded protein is CASSGDRDRHYEQYF.

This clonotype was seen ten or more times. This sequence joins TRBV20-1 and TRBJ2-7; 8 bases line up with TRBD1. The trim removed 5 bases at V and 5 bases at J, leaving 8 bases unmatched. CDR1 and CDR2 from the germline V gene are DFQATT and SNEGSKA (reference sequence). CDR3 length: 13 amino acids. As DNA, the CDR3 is TGCAGTGCTCCCTATCAGGGGGCGGACGAGCAGTACTTC. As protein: CSAPYQGADEQYF.

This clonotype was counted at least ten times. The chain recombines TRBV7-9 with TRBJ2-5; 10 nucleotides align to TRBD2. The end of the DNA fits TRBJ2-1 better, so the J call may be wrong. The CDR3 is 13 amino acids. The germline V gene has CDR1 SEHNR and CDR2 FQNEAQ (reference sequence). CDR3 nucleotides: TGTGCCAGCAGCTACACTAGCGGGGCCCAGCAGTTCTTC. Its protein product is CASSYTSGAQQFF.

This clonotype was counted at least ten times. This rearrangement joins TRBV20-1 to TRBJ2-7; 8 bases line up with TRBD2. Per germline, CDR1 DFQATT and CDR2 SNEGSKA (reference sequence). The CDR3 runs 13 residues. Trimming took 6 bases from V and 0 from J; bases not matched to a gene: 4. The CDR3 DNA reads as TGCAGTGCGCTAGCGGGTAGCTCCTACGAGCAGTACTTC. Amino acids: CSALAGSSYEQYF.

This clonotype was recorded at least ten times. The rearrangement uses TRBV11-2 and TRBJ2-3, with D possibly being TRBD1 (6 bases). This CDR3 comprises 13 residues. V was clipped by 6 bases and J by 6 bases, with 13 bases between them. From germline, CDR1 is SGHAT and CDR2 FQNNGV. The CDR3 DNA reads TGTGCCAGCAGTACCAATACAGGGGATACGCAGTATTTT. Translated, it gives CASSTNTGDTQYF.

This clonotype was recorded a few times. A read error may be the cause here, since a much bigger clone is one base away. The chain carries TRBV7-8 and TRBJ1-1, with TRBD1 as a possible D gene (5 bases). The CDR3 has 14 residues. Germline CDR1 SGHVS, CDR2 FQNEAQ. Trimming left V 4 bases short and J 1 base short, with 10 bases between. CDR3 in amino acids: CASSWNRRNTEAFF. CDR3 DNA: TGTGCCAGCAGCTGGAACAGGAGGAACACTGAAGCTTTCTTT. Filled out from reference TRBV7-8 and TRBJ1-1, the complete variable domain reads GAGVSQSPRYKVAKRGQDVALRCDPISGHVSLFWYQQALGQGPEFLTYFQNEAQLDKSGLPSDRFFAERPEGSVSTLKIQRTQQEDSAVYLCASSWNRRNTEAFFGQGTRLTVV.